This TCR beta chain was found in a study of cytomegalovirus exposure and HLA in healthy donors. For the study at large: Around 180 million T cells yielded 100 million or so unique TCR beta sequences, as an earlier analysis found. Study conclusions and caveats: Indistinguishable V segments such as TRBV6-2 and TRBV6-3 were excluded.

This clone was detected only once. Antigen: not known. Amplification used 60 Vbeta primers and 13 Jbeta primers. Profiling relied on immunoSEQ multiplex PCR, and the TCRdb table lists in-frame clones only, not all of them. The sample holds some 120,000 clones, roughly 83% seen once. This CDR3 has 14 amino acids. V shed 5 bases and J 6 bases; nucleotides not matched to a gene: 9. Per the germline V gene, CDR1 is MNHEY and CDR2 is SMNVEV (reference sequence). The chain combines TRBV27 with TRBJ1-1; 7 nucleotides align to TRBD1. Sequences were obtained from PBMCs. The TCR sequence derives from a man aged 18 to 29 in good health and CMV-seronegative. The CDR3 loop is CASSLRTGAAEAFF. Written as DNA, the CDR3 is TGTGCCAGCAGTCTAAGAACAGGGGCGGCTGAAGCTTTCTTT.